This T cell receptor beta chain came from a study of low-dose radiotherapy and immunotherapy resistance in tumors. Study background: A total of 6.5 Gy was given to Cohort 1 as 0.5 Gy per fraction every 2 weeks. Cohort 2 was treated with 1 Gy per fraction every two weeks, amounting to 13 Gy across 26 weeks. Intravenous nivolumab 240 mg every two weeks plus ipilimumab 1 mg/kg every six weeks was given to patients. Cyclophosphamide was given intravenously at 200 mg/m2 every two weeks, and each dose came one day before radiation and immunotherapy.

Specified time point: after trial treatment. Stated treatment: LDRT plus nivolumab, ipilimumab, low-dose cyclophosphamide and aspirin (RACIN trial). This clonotype was counted many times. This CDR3 region has 14 residues. V lost 3 bases and J 6 bases, leaving 16 bases between the germline ends. Germline V gene sequence: CDR1 SGHRS, CDR2 YFSETQ. Primers used for first-strand cDNA, a TRAV- and TRBV-specific set, covered both alpha and beta chains. Amplification of TCRs used a constant-region primer and V-primer adapter for around 20 PCR cycles. MiXCR, applied by TCRdb to the reads, yields one record per CDR3 protein. The sample lists some 46,000 distinct CDR3 sequences, 25% to 30% seen once, with 10% in the top ten.

The TCR originated in a male donor with prostate cancer. This chain uses TRBV5-1 with TRBJ2-7; weak D call: TRBD1 (6 bases). This sample comprised PBMCs, obtained after low-dose radiotherapy plus immunotherapy. Here the CDR3 DNA reads TGCGCCAGCAGCTCTAAGGGACAATTTGGCGAGCAGTACTTC. Translating gives CASSSKGQFGEQYF.